This T cell receptor beta chain was recorded in a study of CDR3 diversity in severe acne. In germline, CDR1 is WNHNN, CDR2 SYGVQD (reference sequence). V gave up 4 bases and J gave up 2 bases, with 11 bases separating them. The CDR3 runs 14 residues. TCRdb reprocessed the PCR reads with MiXCR, giving one entry per CDR3 protein. The table lists under 95,000 distinct CDR3 sequences, roughly half of them singletons. V is TRBV10-1 and J is TRBJ1-1; TRBD1 might be the D (5 bases). The receptor's source is a male donor in good health, serving as a control. Sequencing input: blood. CDR3 residues: CASSGQTYNTEAFF. CDR3 nucleotide sequence: TGCGCCAGCAGTGGACAGACTTACAACACTGAAGCTTTCTTT.